These 19 T cell receptor beta chains were sequenced from one sample in a study of T-cell reconstitution after alpha-beta-depleted transplantation in children. Unique molecular identifiers were incorporated when the TCRbeta library was constructed. TCRdb re-derived calls from the PCR reads in MiXCR, one entry per CDR3 protein. The repertoire holds about 980,000 distinct CDR3 sequences, with less than 30% as singletons. Sequenced here: PBMCs, mostly from graft donor cells, sampled 360 days after TCRalphabeta/CD19-depleted stem cell transplant. These receptors were collected from a boy in the first two years of life who had a stem cell transplant for SCID, so the T cells may come from the graft donor.

There are a few counts of this clonotype. The chain combines TRBV28 with TRBJ2-5, with D possibly being TRBD1 (6 bases). The CDR3 runs to 12 residues. Germline loops: CDR1 MDHEN, CDR2 SYDVKM. V lost 8 bases to trimming and J lost 4 bases, with 11 bases between them. CDR3: CASCQDRETQYF. The CDR3 region has the DNA TGTGCCAGCTGTCAGGACAGAGAGACCCAGTACTTC.

In its sample, this clonotype was seen a few times. The CDR3, as DNA: TGTGCCAGCAGTTACGCCCCCGGGAACACTGAAGCTTTCTTT. Its protein product is CASSYAPGNTEAFF. The gene calls are TRBV6-5 and TRBJ1-1; D is unresolved. The germline V gene encodes CDR1 MNHEY and CDR2 SVGAGI. The ends were cut back, 2 bases at V and 1 base at J, with 8 bases in the middle. The CDR3 sequence is 14 residues long.

This chain joins TRBV7-9 and TRBJ2-7; D gene unclear. This CDR3 is built from 14 residues. V gave up 1 base and J gave up 4 bases, with 11 bases separating them. The V gene's germline CDR1 is SEHNR and CDR2 FQNEAQ (reference sequence). CDR3 DNA sequence: TGTGCCAGCAGCTTAGACCTTACTCCTTACGAGCAGTACTTC. Amino acids: CASSLDLTPYEQYF.

The chain links TRBV7-6 to TRBJ2-2, with D perhaps given as TRBD1 or TRBD2 (5 bases each). The CDR3 is made up of 17 amino acids. V lost 5 bases, J lost 3 bases, and 19 bases lay in between. Germline V gene sequence: CDR1 SGHVS, CDR2 FNYEAQ. The CDR3 DNA reads as TGTGCCAGCAGCCCCTTTACGGGGACCCCTCACACCGGGGAGCTGTTTTTT. Its translation: CASSPFTGTPHTGELFF.

The J gene is TRBJ2-5, the V gene TRBV4-3; D may be TRBD1 or TRBD2 (5 bases each). The CDR3 is 16 amino acids. Germline-derived CDR1 and CDR2 are LGHNA and YSLEER. The V gene lost 2 bases and the J gene lost 5 bases, with 18 bases spanning the gap. As DNA, the CDR3 is TGCGCCAGCAGCCAACAACCGGGACCTTACGTGGAGACCCAGTACTTC. Translated: CASSQQPGPYVETQYF.

The chain couples TRBV29-1 to TRBJ2-1, with TRBD2 identical over 11 bases. From germline, CDR1 is SQVTM and CDR2 ANQGSEA. This CDR3 spans 18 amino acids. The junction had 9 bases not matched to a gene; V was cut back by 2 bases and J by 0 bases. Written as DNA, the CDR3 is TGCAGCGTTGAATTAGGGCTAGCGGGGGGATTCTCCTACAATGAGCAGTTCTTC. Translation gives CSVELGLAGGFSYNEQFF.

The V gene is TRBV4-1, the J gene TRBJ2-7; no definite D call. Germline CDR1 MGHRA, CDR2 YSYEKL. The CDR3 covers 15 residues. V shed 1 base and J shed 3 bases, with 13 bases lying between them. CDR3 sequence (DNA): TGCGCCAGCAGCCAAGGAGATCGGGTCCACTACGAGCAGTACTTC. Its protein product is CASSQGDRVHYEQYF.

V usage is TRBV20-1 and J usage is TRBJ1-5; the D gene is possibly TRBD1 (5 bases). With 0 bases removed from V and 6 bases from J, the gap between germline ends came to 18 bases. CDR3 length: 16 amino acids. Germline V gene data show CDR1 as DFQATT and CDR2 as SNEGSKA (reference sequence). CDR3: CSARDLRGGFSQPQHF. The CDR3 region has the DNA TGCAGTGCTAGAGATCTCCGGGGGGGGTTCAGTCAGCCCCAGCATTTT.

This clonotype has only a few counts. The genes are TRBV20-1 and TRBJ2-5; D gene uncertain. With 0 bases removed from V and 1 base from J, the gap between germline ends came to 9 bases. CDR1 is DFQATT and CDR2 is SNEGSKA in the germline V gene (reference sequence). This CDR3 is built from 14 residues. The CDR3 here is CSAREIGPQETQYF. The CDR3 DNA sequence: TGCAGTGCTAGAGAGATAGGGCCCCAAGAGACCCAGTACTTC.

This clonotype was counted at least ten times. The rearrangement links TRBV20-1 to TRBJ2-1; the match to TRBD2 covers 9 bases. The CDR3 covers 15 residues. V lost 6 bases and J lost 5; bases outside the gene matches: 11. Germline V gives CDR1 DFQATT, CDR2 SNEGSKA (reference sequence). CDR3 sequence reads: CSATTPGLADNEQFF. The CDR3 coding sequence is TGCAGTGCAACCACCCCGGGACTAGCCGACAATGAGCAGTTCTTC.

The V and J genes are TRBV7-8 and TRBJ2-5, with D possibly TRBD2 on 5 matching bases. V lost 3 bases, J lost 3 bases, and 14 bases lay in between. The CDR3 has 15 amino acids. Per germline, CDR1 SGHVS and CDR2 FQNEAQ. The CDR3 nucleotides are TGTGCCAGCAGCTTTACGCGGAGGACCGAAGAGACCCAGTACTTC. Translation: CASSFTRRTEETQYF.

This clonotype has only a few counts. V and J are TRBV20-1 and TRBJ2-7; TRBD1 matches at 10 bases. CDR3 size: 13 residues. The germline V gene encodes CDR1 DFQATT and CDR2 SNEGSKA (reference sequence). After removal of 6 bases from V and 4 bases from J, the junction contained 6 bases not matched to a gene. The chain's CDR3 is CSAPGQGRYEQYF. CDR3 bases: TGCAGTGCCCCGGGACAGGGGCGTTACGAGCAGTACTTC.

This chain connects TRBV9 to TRBJ2-5; D remains unclear. The CDR3 spans 15 residues. Trimming cost V 0 bases and J 2 bases, with 11 bases left between them. Germline V gene sequence: CDR1 SGDLS, CDR2 YYNGEE. CDR3 region: CASSVDGYPQETQYF. CDR3 DNA: TGTGCCAGCAGCGTAGACGGCTATCCGCAAGAGACCCAGTACTTC. Based on the CDR3 plus reference TRBV9 and TRBJ2-5, the full variable domain is DSGVTQTPKHLITATGQRVTLRCSPRSGDLSVYWYQQSLDQGLQFLIQYYNGEERAKGNILERFSAQQFPDLHSELNLSSLELGDSALYFCASSVDGYPQETQYFGPGTRLLVL.

The sample holds a few counts of this clonotype. The CDR3 DNA follows: TGTGCCAGCAGCTTAGCGCGGGTCCCCCTCTCCTACGAGCAGTACTTC. Amino acid sequence: CASSLARVPLSYEQYF. This sequence joins TRBV7-2 and TRBJ2-7, with TRBD2 as a possible D gene (5 bases). The CDR3 has 16 amino acids. V lost 0 bases, J lost 0 bases, and 12 bases lay in between. Germline CDR1 SGHTA, CDR2 FQGNSA.

Only a few counts were recorded for this clonotype. The chain links TRBV6-1 to TRBJ2-2, with unresolved D. Germline V CDR1 and CDR2: MNHNS, SASEGT. Trimming removed 5 bases at V and 6 bases at J, with 13 bases between. This CDR3 contains 14 residues. The CDR3 here is CASSRTRVAGELFF. The DNA for the CDR3 is TGTGCCAGCAGTCGCACCCGAGTGGCCGGGGAGCTGTTTTTT.

The table lists this clonotype with a few counts. The CDR3 here is CSVLTVQGRGEKLFF. For the CDR3, the DNA is TGCAGCGTCCTGACGGTACAGGGGCGCGGTGAAAAACTGTTTTTT. This sequence joins TRBV29-1 and TRBJ1-4, with TRBD1 matching over 7 bases. Germline CDR1 SQVTM, CDR2 ANQGSEA. V lost 6 bases, J lost 7 bases, and 14 bases stayed unmatched. The CDR3 runs to 15 residues.

J is TRBJ2-5 and V is TRBV15, with 7 bases identical to TRBD1. Trimming took 6 bases from V and 2 from J; bases not matched to a gene: 3. The CDR3 loop spans 13 amino acids. Per germline, CDR1 LNHNV and CDR2 YYDKDF (reference sequence). In DNA, the CDR3 is TGTGCCACCAGTATGACAGGGCAAGAGACCCAGTACTTC. Translation gives CATSMTGQETQYF.

This clonotype was seen repeatedly, ten times or more. This chain joins TRBV11-2 and TRBJ2-3; 9 bases are a match to TRBD2. Germline V gene data show CDR1 as SGHAT and CDR2 as FQNNGV. The ends lost 2 bases at V and 3 bases at J; junction bases unmatched: 6. The CDR3 length is 16 residues. CDR3 in amino acids: CASSLQIAGVTDTQYF. The CDR3 DNA sequence: TGTGCCAGCAGCTTACAAATAGCGGGGGTAACAGATACGCAGTATTTT.

The chain employs TRBV9 and TRBJ2-7, with D perhaps TRBD1 (6 bases). Trimming took 4 bases from V and 4 from J, leaving 18 bases between them. Germline V gene lookup returns CDR1 SGDLS and CDR2 YYNGEE. The CDR3 contains 15 residues. CDR3 loop: CASSLRDTSLYEQYF. The CDR3 coding sequence is TGTGCCAGCAGCCTCCGGGACACCTCCTTGTACGAGCAGTACTTC.